This passage covers 11 T cell receptor beta chains from one sample sequenced in a study of OX40 agonist ivuxolimab in advanced cancers. Libraries were prepared by immunoSEQ multiplex PCR; TCRdb keeps only in-frame clonotypes and omits some of them. The table shows tens of thousands of clones, with 60% to 85% occurring only once. Here the sequenced sample was CD4+ or CD8+ T cells sorted from blood, taken in a trial of the OX40 agonist ivuxolimab. Source of these receptors: an adult with an advanced solid tumor such as melanoma, head and neck, liver or kidney cancer.

The chain joins TRBV28 to TRBJ1-1; D unresolved. The V and J ends lost 5 bases and 4 bases respectively, with 11 bases between them. The CDR3 runs to 13 residues. Germline values: CDR1 MDHEN, CDR2 SYDVKM. The CDR3 region has the DNA TGTGCCAGCAGTCCCGGATTGGGCACTGAAGCTTTCTTT. This codes for CASSPGLGTEAFF.

The count of this clone is one. The chain joins TRBV7-9 to TRBJ2-7; 8 nucleotides align to TRBD1. The CDR3 contains 13 residues. Looked up from germline, CDR1 is SEHNR and CDR2 is FQNEAQ (reference sequence). The V gene end was trimmed by 7 bases and the J gene end by 6 bases; junction bases not matched to a gene: 8. The CDR3 here is CASTKGQAAEQYF. CDR3 DNA: TGTGCCAGCACCAAGGGACAGGCGGCCGAGCAGTACTTC.

This rearrangement joins TRBV29-1 to TRBJ2-7; no clear D. CDR3 size: 13 residues. The ends were cut back, 4 bases at V and 1 base at J, with 11 bases in the middle. The V gene's germline CDR1 is SQVTM and CDR2 ANQGSEA. CDR3 sequence (DNA): TGCAGCGTTGTTTGGGCGTATTCCTACGAGCAGTACTTC. Amino acid sequence: CSVVWAYSYEQYF.

The V call is TRBV11-2, the J call TRBJ2-5; D remains unclear. CDR1 and CDR2 (germline): SGHAT, FQNNGV. This CDR3 region has 12 residues. V was trimmed by 1 base and J by 4 bases, leaving 4 bases between them. The CDR3: CASSLAGETQYF. As DNA, the CDR3 is TGTGCCAGCAGCTTAGCGGGAGAGACCCAGTACTTC.

This chain uses TRBV21-1 with TRBJ2-2. TRBV21-1 is a recognized pseudogene. This CDR3 contains 19 residues. The CDR3 DNA follows: TGTGCCAGCAGCAAGATACACCCGGCACCTTTCGCGAACACCGGGGAGCTGTTTTTT. This sequence encodes CASSKIHPAPFANTGELFF.

This clone has a single count. This chain links TRBV4-1 with TRBJ1-2; D gene ambiguous. The CDR3 extends over 15 amino acids. The ends were cut back, 0 bases at V and 1 base at J, with 9 bases in the middle. The germline V gene encodes CDR1 MGHRA and CDR2 YSYEKL. The DNA of the CDR3 is TGCGCCAGCAGCCAAGATCAATCGGTTAACTATGGCTACACCTTC. This translates into CASSQDQSVNYGYTF.

The chain is built from TRBV7-8 and TRBJ1-5; TRBD1 might be the D (6 bases). The germline gives CDR1 SGHVS, CDR2 FQNEAQ. The CDR3 is 15 residues long. V gave up 6 bases and J gave up 4 bases, with 16 bases separating them. DNA for the CDR3: TGTGCCAGCAGTCCGTCACAGGGTTATAATCAGCCCCAGCATTTT. This translates into CASSPSQGYNQPQHF. The full variable domain, with the rest looked up from reference TRBV7-8 and TRBJ1-5, is GAGVSQSPRYKVAKRGQDVALRCDPISGHVSLFWYQQALGQGPEFLTYFQNEAQLDKSGLPSDRFFAERPEGSVSTLKIQRTQQEDSAVYLCASSPSQGYNQPQHFGDGTRLSIL.

V usage is TRBV6-6 and J usage is TRBJ1-1; 8 bases are a match to TRBD1. With V trimmed by 5 bases and J by 5 bases, 4 bases remained unmatched. CDR1 and CDR2 from the germline V gene are MNHNY and SVGAGI (reference sequence). This CDR3 spans 13 amino acids. CDR3 sequence: CASSTYRGTEAFF. The CDR3 DNA reads TGTGCCAGCAGTACCTACAGGGGGACTGAAGCTTTCTTT.

The CDR3 coding sequence is TGTGCCAGCAGGGACTTCAACCCAGGGGAGCAGTACTTC. It encodes CASRDFNPGEQYF. The genes are TRBV28 and TRBJ2-7, with D tentatively TRBD1 or TRBD2 (5 bases each). The CDR3 consists of 13 residues. V was trimmed by 6 bases and J by 7 bases, leaving 16 bases between them. Germline CDR1 is MDHEN and CDR2 is SYDVKM.

The chain is built from TRBV5-5 and TRBJ1-1; 7 nucleotides line up with TRBD1. Losses at the gene ends were 0 bases for V and 6 bases for J; bases not matched to a gene: 8. CDR3 length equals 15 residues. Per germline, CDR1 SGHKS and CDR2 YYEKEE (reference sequence). The CDR3 region is CASSLERFTGAEAFF. The CDR3, as DNA: TGTGCCAGCAGCTTGGAGCGCTTCACAGGGGCTGAAGCTTTCTTT.

CDR3 in amino acids: CASRFEQGAQPQHF. CDR3 in DNA: TGTGCCAGCAGATTTGAACAGGGAGCTCAGCCCCAGCATTTT. V usage is TRBV6-6 and J usage is TRBJ1-5, with D perhaps matching TRBD1 (6 bases). V gave up 6 bases and J gave up 6 bases, with 15 bases separating them. This CDR3 region has 14 residues. Per germline, CDR1 MNHNY and CDR2 SVGAGI (reference sequence).